What follows is one T cell receptor (beta chain) and its context. The data derive from a study of T cell changes during pregnancy in multiple sclerosis. The assay was immunoSEQ multiplex PCR, and TCRdb's table has in-frame clones only and misses some. The sample gives about 50,000 clones, around nine tenths of which show up once; 0.27% is in the top ten. The V gene end was trimmed by 4 bases and the J gene end by 0 bases; junction bases not matched to a gene: 6. This CDR3 is 16 amino acids long. Germline V gives CDR1 SGHVS, CDR2 FNYEAQ. Sequencing was performed on CD4+ T cells from peripheral blood mononuclear cells, taken in the second trimester of pregnancy. The chain employs TRBV7-6 and TRBJ2-1, with TRBD1 matching 7 bases. The source of this sequence is a female donor with multiple sclerosis, enrolled in a pregnancy study. The DNA for the CDR3 is TGTGCCAGCAGCTCGAGACAGGGAAGCTCCTACAATGAGCAGTTCTTC. Translating it yields CASSSRQGSSYNEQFF.